This TCR beta chain was documented in a study of T cell changes during pregnancy in multiple sclerosis. Clones were read by immunoSEQ multiplex PCR, and TCRdb kept only the in-frame ones, dropping some. This sample has roughly 42,000 clones, with 85% to 90% found just once. The clonotype was recovered from a female donor with multiple sclerosis, enrolled in a pregnancy study. The sample consisted of CD4+ T cells from peripheral blood mononuclear cells, taken in the first trimester of pregnancy.

CDR3 nucleotide sequence: TGTGCCAGCAGCTCCCCGGACAGAAACAATGAGCAGTTCTTC. Amino acid sequence: CASSSPDRNNEQFF. The chain is built from TRBV5-6 and TRBJ2-1; D may be TRBD1 (6 bases). The CDR3 covers 14 residues. Trimming removed 3 bases at V and 5 bases at J, with 12 bases between. Germline-derived CDR1 and CDR2 are SGHDT and YYEEEE.